This T cell receptor (beta chain) was documented in a study of Ad26.COV2.S vaccination and SARS-CoV-2 variants. About the study: It was the COV1001 Ad26.COV2.S trial arm that included the donor. The vaccine Ad26.COV2.S was put into the muscle once, or twice with 56 days between.

This clone was found a few times. Documented treatment: some 20 received Ad26.COV2.S at low or high dose, single or two shots; five or six received placebo; per-sample allocation not given. Each sample was drawn 63 days after the first injection (of vaccine or placebo). Donation was by an adult aged 18-55 years who was in Boston. Vaccination used an Ad26 vector expressing Wuhan-strain SARS-CoV-2 spike. Germline CDR1 reads SGHDN; CDR2 reads FVKESK. V was shortened by 3 bases and J by 2 bases, with 8 bases between the two germline ends. This CDR3 is 14 amino acids long. Data came from immunoSEQ multiplex PCR; TCRdb stores just in-frame clones and leaves some out. The table has 300,000 to 350,000 clones, roughly 90% seen once.

This sequence joins TRBV14 and TRBJ1-5; weak D call: TRBD1 (6 bases). The material sequenced was peripheral blood, taken in a trial of Ad26.COV2.S vaccine versus placebo. The receptor was derived from a person aged 18-65 years who received the Ad26.COV2.S COVID-19 vaccine or a placebo. The CDR3 region is CASSQSGGNQPQHF. DNA for the CDR3: TGTGCCAGCAGCCAGTCAGGGGGCAATCAGCCCCAGCATTTT.